The clone carrying this T cell receptor (beta chain) was detected once. The target antigen is unknown. Blood draws occurred at baseline, cycle 4 day 1, and cycle 7 day 1. The source of the sample is a study of OX40 agonist ivuxolimab in advanced cancers. Study-wide findings and caveats: Normalized T-cell clonal expansion was also low in some nonresponders.

Generated by immunoSEQ multiplex PCR, the TCRdb table keeps only in-frame clones and is missing some. Altogether 90,000 to 95,000 clones are present, roughly 84% being singletons, with the ten largest covering 0.95% to 1.2%. The sequenced sample was CD4+ or CD8+ T cells sorted from blood, obtained in a trial of the OX40 agonist ivuxolimab. The receptor was derived from an adult with an advanced solid tumor such as melanoma, head and neck, liver or kidney cancer.

Here the CDR3 reads CASSHPDRVNTGELFF. CDR3 DNA sequence: TGTGCCAGCAGCCACCCGGACAGGGTGAACACCGGGGAGCTGTTTTTT. The genes are TRBV5-4 and TRBJ2-2; the match to TRBD1 covers 8 bases. Germline assignment: CDR1 SGHNT and CDR2 YYREEE (reference sequence). After removal of 4 bases from V and 1 base from J, the junction contained 6 bases not matched to a gene. The CDR3 contains 16 residues. Combining the CDR3 with reference TRBV5-4 and TRBJ2-2 gives the whole variable domain ETGVTQSPTHLIKTRGQQVTLRCSSQSGHNTVSWYQQALGQGPQFIFQYYREEENGRGNFPPRFSGLQFPNYSSELNVNALELDDSALYLCASSHPDRVNTGELFFGEGSRLTVL.